The TCR beta chain under discussion was sequenced for a study of blood T cell repertoires in COVID-19. Study in general: There were acute and convalescent COVID-19 samples, and they came from the United States, Italy and Spain. T cells, B-cell-depleted T cells, or PBMCs supplied cDNA or gDNA.

In the original analysis: Scientists estimated how many nucleated cells there were by amplifying reference gene primers. TCRdb's copy holds only in-frame clones and misses some; the assay was immunoSEQ multiplex PCR. V and J calls and clone size come straight from that table; D and trimming were deduced from the DNA. The sample carries approximately 260,000 clones, 75% to 90% recorded once. The CDR3 spans 13 residues. The germline gives CDR1 SNHLY, CDR2 FYNNEI. Trimming cost V 4 bases and J 2 bases, with 7 bases left between them. Sample: peripheral blood. The sequence was collected from a man in his sixties who had recovered from COVID-19. The J gene is TRBJ2-3, the V gene TRBV2; maybe TRBD1 (5 bases). The CDR3 bases are TGTGCCAGCAGTGTGACAGTCACAGATACGCAGTATTTT. Its translation: CASSVTVTDTQYF.